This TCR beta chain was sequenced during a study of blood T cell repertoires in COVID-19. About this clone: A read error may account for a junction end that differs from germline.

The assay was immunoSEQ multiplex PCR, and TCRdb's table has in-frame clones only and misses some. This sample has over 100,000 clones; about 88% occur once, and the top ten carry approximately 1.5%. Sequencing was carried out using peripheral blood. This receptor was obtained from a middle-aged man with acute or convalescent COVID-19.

CDR3 DNA: TGTGCCAACAGCTTCGGACAGAACACTGAAGCTTTCTTT. The encoded protein is CANSFGQNTEAFF. This chain links TRBV14 with TRBJ1-1; D might be TRBD1 (5 bases). This CDR3 has 13 residues. From germline, CDR1 is SGHDN and CDR2 FVKESK. The variable domain in full, completed from reference TRBV14 and TRBJ1-1, reads EAGVTQFPSHSVIEKGQTVTLRCDPISGHDNLYWYRRVMGKEIKFLLHFVKESKQDESGMPNNRFLAERTGGTYSTLKVQPAELEDSGVYFCANSFGQNTEAFFGQGTRLTVV.